This TCR beta chain was captured in a study of PD-1 blockade in classical Hodgkin lymphoma. Study-level background: Intravenous nivolumab at 3 mg/kg was given to patients every 2 weeks.

Worth noting for this clone: Its specificity is not known.

CDR1 is SGHTA and CDR2 is FQGNSA in the germline V gene. The CDR3 contains 14 residues. The ends lost 3 bases at V and 6 bases at J; junction bases unmatched: 5. All patients experienced relapse after autologous stem cell transplantation, and brentuximab vedotin exposure was variable. Sequencing was performed with immunoSEQ multiplex PCR; in TCRdb, only in-frame clones are kept and a portion is missing. The sample yields about 110,000 clones, 80% to 90% seen once. Study-wide results and caveats: At baseline, newly diagnosed patients reportedly showed less TCR diversity than healthy donors. By cycle point C4D1, TCR diversity had risen significantly in CD4+ cells (but not CD8+ cells).

Source: peripheral blood mononuclear cells (PBMCs), taken before the second cycle of nivolumab. V usage is TRBV7-2 and J usage is TRBJ1-5, with 7 bases that match TRBD1. This TCR was sampled from a human donor with classical Hodgkin lymphoma. The CDR3 DNA reads as TGTGCCAGCAGCTTTACAGGGGCGGGTCAGCCCCAGCATTTT. This codes for CASSFTGAGQPQHF.